Given below is one TCR beta chain in context. No antigen is known for it. The sample comes from a study of cytomegalovirus exposure and HLA in healthy donors. Primers: 60 Vbeta forward and 13 Jbeta reverse. As handled by the study authors: Around 11 million shared chains were among approximately 87 million unique TCR beta chains counted in a later analysis. Sequencing was performed with immunoSEQ multiplex PCR; in TCRdb, only in-frame clones are kept and a portion is missing. From that table come the V and J calls and clone size; the DNA was used to work out D and trimming. The sample lists about 94,000 clones; roughly 77% were seen once. Points from the study as a whole: The sole available immune exposure information was CMV serostatus. A missense variant in DCLRE1C was later tied to TCR beta V- and J-gene trimming.

The material sequenced was PBMCs. The sequence was collected from a human donor in good health.

DNA of the CDR3: TGTGCCAGCAGTGACGGGAATTCACCCCTCCACTTT. It specifies CASSDGNSPLHF. V and J are TRBV2 and TRBJ1-6; unclear D gene. The germline gives CDR1 SNHLY, CDR2 FYNNEI. The CDR3 runs to 12 residues. Trimming took off 3 bases at V and 7 bases at J, with 4 bases between the two ends.